This TCR beta chain was retrieved from a study of blood T cells in healthy people across ages. Study observations and caveats: TCR beta diversity, measured per million T cells, fell in a roughly linear way with age.

In its sample, this clonotype was seen a few times. Its antigen is unknown. Germline V gene data show CDR1 as SGHTA and CDR2 as FQGNSA. The CDR3 covers 15 residues. With 1 base removed from V and 9 bases from J, the gap between germline ends came to 16 bases. Then a second PCR, running roughly 7 to 11 cycles, was carried out with a sample-barcoded 5' primer and a J-beta primer mix. Each cDNA molecule was tagged by a template-switch adaptor with 12 random nucleotides. The study obtained at least 2.5 million CDR3-containing paired-end reads from every sample. TCRdb processed the 5' RACE reads anew with MiXCR; each CDR3 protein has one entry. Of over a million distinct CDR3 sequences in the sample, 35% to 45% were seen once.

The receptor's source is a woman aged 18 to 35 in good health. The rearrangement joins TRBV7-2 to TRBJ2-1, with D possibly being TRBD2 (6 bases). The sequenced material came from blood. The CDR3 here is CASSLVIGSWGEQFF. The CDR3 DNA reads TGTGCCAGCAGCTTAGTTATCGGGAGTTGGGGTGAGCAGTTCTTC.